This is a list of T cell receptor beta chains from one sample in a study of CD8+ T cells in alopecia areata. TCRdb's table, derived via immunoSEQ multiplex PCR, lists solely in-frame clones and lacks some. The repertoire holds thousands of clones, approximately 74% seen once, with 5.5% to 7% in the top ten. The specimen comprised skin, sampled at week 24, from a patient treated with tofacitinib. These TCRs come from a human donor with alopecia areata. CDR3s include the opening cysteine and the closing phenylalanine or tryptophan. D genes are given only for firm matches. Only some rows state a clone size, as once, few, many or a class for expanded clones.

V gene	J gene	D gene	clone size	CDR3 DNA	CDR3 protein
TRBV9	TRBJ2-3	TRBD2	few	TGTGCCAGCAGCCCTGGGGGGGTCACAGATACGCAGTATTTT	CASSPGGVTDTQYF
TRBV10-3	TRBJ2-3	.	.	TGTGCCATCAGTGAGTCTTCAGATACGCAGTATTTT	CAISESSDTQYF
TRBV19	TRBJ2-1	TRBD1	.	TGTGCCAGTAGTTCATACCCGGGACAGGGGCACAGGGGCTCCTACAATGAGCAGTTCTTC	CASSSYPGQGHRGSYNEQFF
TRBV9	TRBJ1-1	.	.	TGTGCCAGCAGCCACGGGATGGAGAACACTGAAGCTTTCTTT	CASSHGMENTEAFF
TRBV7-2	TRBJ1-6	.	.	TGTGCCAGCAGCCCTCCGGGTAGGGGTTATAATTCACCCCTCCACTTT	CASSPPGRGYNSPLHF
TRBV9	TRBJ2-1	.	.	TGTGCCAGCAGCCCCCGGGACACAACCTACAATGAGCAGTTCTTC	CASSPRDTTYNEQFF
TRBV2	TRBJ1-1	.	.	TGTGCCAGCAGTGGGACTGCAGGGGTTCGGGCTTTCTTT	CASSGTAGVRAFF
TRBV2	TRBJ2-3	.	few	TGTGCCAGCAGCCTTACAGATACGCAGTATTTT	CASSLTDTQYF
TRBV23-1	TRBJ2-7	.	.	TGCGCCAGCAGTCACGAGCAGTACTTC	CASSHEQYF
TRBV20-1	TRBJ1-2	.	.	TGCAGTGCTAGCTTTGGGGGCTACACCTTC	CSASFGGYTF
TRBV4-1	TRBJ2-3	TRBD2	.	TGCGCCAGCAGCCAAGCGGGACTAGCGGGGACCACAGATACGCAGTATTTT	CASSQAGLAGTTDTQYF
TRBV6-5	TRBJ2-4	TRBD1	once	TGTGCCAGCAGTTCCGCAGGGGGTCAAAACATTCAGTACTTC	CASSSAGGQNIQYF
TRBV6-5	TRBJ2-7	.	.	TGTGCCAGCGGTTACTCCAGTCGAGACCCCTACGAGCAGTACTTC	CASGYSSRDPYEQYF
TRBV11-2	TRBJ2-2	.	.	TGTGCCAGCAGCTTAATGAGCGGCTCCGGGGAGCTGTTTTTT	CASSLMSGSGELFF
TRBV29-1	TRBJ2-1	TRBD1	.	TGCAGCGTAGGGACAGGGAACAATGAGCAGTTCTTC	CSVGTGNNEQFF
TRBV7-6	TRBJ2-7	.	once	TGTGCCAGCAGCTTAATGGGTGGGGACTCCGTCGGCGAGCAGTACTTC	CASSLMGGDSVGEQYF
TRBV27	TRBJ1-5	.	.	TGTGCCAGCAGTTCCCTAAAGTCGGGGGGCAATCAGCCCCAGCATTTT	CASSSLKSGGNQPQHF
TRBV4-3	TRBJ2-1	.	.	TGCGCCAGCAGCCAAGATATTACAGGGATCAATGAGCAGTTCTTC	CASSQDITGINEQFF
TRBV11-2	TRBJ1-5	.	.	TGTGCCAGCAGCTTAGCCCTCGGGCCCAATCAGCCCCAGCATTTT	CASSLALGPNQPQHF
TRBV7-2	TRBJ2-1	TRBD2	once	TGTGCCAGCAGCGGCAGACTAGCGGGGGGGCCCGACAATGAGCAGTTCTTC	CASSGRLAGGPDNEQFF
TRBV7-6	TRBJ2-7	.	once	TGTGCCAGCAGCTTGTGGTCCCGGAGCTACGAGCAGTACTTC	CASSLWSRSYEQYF
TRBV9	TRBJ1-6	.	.	TGTGCCAGCAGCGAGCAAGGCTATAATTCACCCCTCCACTTT	CASSEQGYNSPLHF
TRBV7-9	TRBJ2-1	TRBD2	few	TGTGCCAGCAGCTTTAGGCGGGGGGGCGACTCCTACAATGAGCAGTTCTTC	CASSFRRGGDSYNEQFF
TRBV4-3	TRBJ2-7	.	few	TGCGCCAGCAGCCCGTACAGGGTCTCCTACGAGCAGTACTTC	CASSPYRVSYEQYF
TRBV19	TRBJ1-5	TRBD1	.	TGTGCCAGTAGCATCTGGGGGACAGATCAGCCCCAGCATTTT	CASSIWGTDQPQHF
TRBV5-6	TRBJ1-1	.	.	TGTGCCAGCAGCTTGACCCTGACGAACACTGAAGCTTTCTTT	CASSLTLTNTEAFF
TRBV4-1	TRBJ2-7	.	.	TGCGCCAGCAGCCAAGCCGATTTTCTCGGGGCCGACTACGAGCAGTACTTC	CASSQADFLGADYEQYF